This is a list of T cell receptor beta chains from one sample in a study of cytomegalovirus exposure and HLA in healthy donors. Sequencing was performed with immunoSEQ multiplex PCR; in TCRdb, only in-frame clones are kept and a portion is missing. The sample has roughly 110,000 clones, about 74% seen once. Sequencing was performed on PBMCs. These receptors all come from a woman in her thirties or forties in good health and CMV-seropositive. Each CDR3 is given with its conserved first and last residue. Fields, in order: CDR3 DNA, CDR3 protein, J gene, V gene, clone size, D gene. D genes are given only for firm matches. Clone size is stated in some rows and not others, as once, few, many or a class when expanded.

CDR3 DNA: TGTGCCAGCAGCTTAGAACAGGGGAGGTCCTACGAGCAGTACTTC
CDR3 protein: CASSLEQGRSYEQYF
J gene: TRBJ2-7
V gene: TRBV11-3
clone size: .
D gene: .

CDR3 DNA: TGTGCCCGACAGGGGCTTGGAAACACCATATATTTT
CDR3 protein: CARQGLGNTIYF
J gene: TRBJ1-3
V gene: TRBV30
clone size: .
D gene: TRBD1

CDR3 DNA: TGTGCCAGCCATGAGAGGGTAGGCAATCAGCCCCAGCATTTT
CDR3 protein: CASHERVGNQPQHF
J gene: TRBJ1-5
V gene: TRBV2
clone size: .
D gene: .

CDR3 DNA: TGTGCCAGCAGCTTGGCCTGGACAGGATCACCCCTCCACTTT
CDR3 protein: CASSLAWTGSPLHF
J gene: TRBJ1-6
V gene: TRBV5-6
clone size: few
D gene: TRBD1

CDR3 DNA: TGTGCCAGCAGCCCCCTAGGCCTAGCGAATTCCTACGAGCAGTACTTC
CDR3 protein: CASSPLGLANSYEQYF
J gene: TRBJ2-7
V gene: TRBV11-1
clone size: .
D gene: .

CDR3 DNA: TGTGCCAGCAGCTTCACAAGAAATGAAAAACTGTTTTTT
CDR3 protein: CASSFTRNEKLFF
J gene: TRBJ1-4
V gene: TRBV5-6
clone size: .
D gene: .

CDR3 DNA: TGTGCCAGCAGCCCGACAGTCCCCCCCGGCGAGCAGTACTTC
CDR3 protein: CASSPTVPPGEQYF
J gene: TRBJ2-7
V gene: TRBV5-4
clone size: few
D gene: .

CDR3 DNA: TGTGCCAGCAGTGCGGGGGCCGGGGGGGCCCATGAGCAGTTCTTC
CDR3 protein: CASSAGAGGAHEQFF
J gene: TRBJ2-1
V gene: TRBV6-5
clone size: .
D gene: TRBD2

CDR3 DNA: TGTGCCAGCAGCCAAGATGGGCTCGGAAGCACAGATACGCAGTATTTT
CDR3 protein: CASSQDGLGSTDTQYF
J gene: TRBJ2-3
V gene: TRBV4-2
clone size: few
D gene: .

CDR3 DNA: TGTGCCAGCAGTGGCGGTAACTATGGCTACACCTTC
CDR3 protein: CASSGGNYGYTF
J gene: TRBJ1-2
V gene: TRBV2
clone size: .
D gene: .

CDR3 DNA: TGTGCCACCAGCACCCCCCATTCGCCGGGGACAGGCTATAATTCACCCCTCCACTTT
CDR3 protein: CATSTPHSPGTGYNSPLHF
J gene: TRBJ1-6
V gene: TRBV15
clone size: .
D gene: TRBD1

CDR3 DNA: TGCGCCAGCAGCTTGGTAGGGGGACAGGGGGCAGTCTACAATGAGCAGTTCTTC
CDR3 protein: CASSLVGGQGAVYNEQFF
J gene: TRBJ2-1
V gene: TRBV5-1
clone size: .
D gene: TRBD1

CDR3 DNA: TGTGCCTGGAGTGAGGGACAGGGGTGGAATTCACCCCTCCACTTT
CDR3 protein: CAWSEGQGWNSPLHF
J gene: TRBJ1-6
V gene: TRBV30
clone size: .
D gene: TRBD1

CDR3 DNA: TGTGCCAGCGGAAAAGGGACAGCTTCTGGAAACACCATATATTTT
CDR3 protein: CASGKGTASGNTIYF
J gene: TRBJ1-3
V gene: TRBV9
clone size: .
D gene: TRBD1

CDR3 DNA: TGTGCCAGCAGCTCGGGACAGGGGGCTGGAGAGCAGTACTTC
CDR3 protein: CASSSGQGAGEQYF
J gene: TRBJ2-7
V gene: TRBV7-2
clone size: .
D gene: TRBD1

CDR3 DNA: TGTGCCAGCAGCCAAGATTTAGGAGAGAACGAAAAACTGTTTTTT
CDR3 protein: CASSQDLGENEKLFF
J gene: TRBJ1-4
V gene: TRBV4-2
clone size: .
D gene: .

CDR3 DNA: TGTGCCAGCAGCAAAAACCGGACAGGGGCGCGAGAGCAGTACTTC
CDR3 protein: CASSKNRTGAREQYF
J gene: TRBJ2-7
V gene: TRBV21-1
clone size: .
D gene: .

CDR3 DNA: TGCGCCAGCAGCTTCCAGCGGGGTAGTAAATCCTACGAGCAGTACTTC
CDR3 protein: CASSFQRGSKSYEQYF
J gene: TRBJ2-7
V gene: TRBV5-1
clone size: once
D gene: TRBD2

CDR3 DNA: TGTGCCAGTAGTTCCCGAGGGGGGACAGGGGGCGCTTCGGCCTACGAGCAGTACTTC
CDR3 protein: CASSSRGGTGGASAYEQYF
J gene: TRBJ2-7
V gene: TRBV19
clone size: .
D gene: TRBD1

CDR3 DNA: TGTGCCATCAGGGGGGGGGAGGTCCATAATTCACCCCTCCACTTT
CDR3 protein: CAIRGGEVHNSPLHF
J gene: TRBJ1-6
V gene: TRBV10-3
clone size: .
D gene: .

CDR3 DNA: TGTGCCTGGAGTGTACAAATAGATACGCAGTATTTT
CDR3 protein: CAWSVQIDTQYF
J gene: TRBJ2-3
V gene: TRBV30
clone size: .
D gene: .

CDR3 DNA: TGTGCCAGCAGTCGGACAGGAGAGACCCAGTACTTC
CDR3 protein: CASSRTGETQYF
J gene: TRBJ2-5
V gene: TRBV6-5
clone size: .
D gene: TRBD1

CDR3 DNA: TGTGCCAGCAGAAATAACAGGGGGCGGGCTGAAAAACTGTTTTTT
CDR3 protein: CASRNNRGRAEKLFF
J gene: TRBJ1-4
V gene: TRBV2
clone size: .
D gene: TRBD1

CDR3 DNA: TGTGCCAGCAGTCCGGGACAGAAGAGCTCACCCCTCCACTTT
CDR3 protein: CASSPGQKSSPLHF
J gene: TRBJ1-6
V gene: TRBV6-1
clone size: few
D gene: TRBD1

CDR3 DNA: TGTGCCAGCAGACTAGGGGGCGCGAACACTGAAGCTTTCTTT
CDR3 protein: CASRLGGANTEAFF
J gene: TRBJ1-1
V gene: TRBV2
clone size: few
D gene: TRBD1

CDR3 DNA: TGTGCCAGCAGTTACGGACAGATTTATAATTCACCCCTCCACTTT
CDR3 protein: CASSYGQIYNSPLHF
J gene: TRBJ1-6
V gene: TRBV2
clone size: .
D gene: .

CDR3 DNA: TGTGCCAGCAGTGGTGAGGGATACGCAACTAATGAAAAACTGTTTTTT
CDR3 protein: CASSGEGYATNEKLFF
J gene: TRBJ1-4
V gene: TRBV6-1
clone size: .
D gene: .

CDR3 DNA: TGTGCCATCAGTGCTCCCAGGCAGGGGGACCACGAGCAGTACTTC
CDR3 protein: CAISAPRQGDHEQYF
J gene: TRBJ2-7
V gene: TRBV10-3
clone size: .
D gene: TRBD1

CDR3 DNA: TGTGCCAGTACTCTTAGACAGGGGCTTGGGACTGAAGCTTTCTTT
CDR3 protein: CASTLRQGLGTEAFF
J gene: TRBJ1-1
V gene: TRBV19
clone size: few
D gene: TRBD1

CDR3 DNA: TGCGCCAGCAGCCCGGGGGACAGGGGGATATATCAAGAGACCCAGTACTTC
CDR3 protein: CASSPGDRGIYQETQYF
J gene: TRBJ2-5
V gene: TRBV5-1
clone size: .
D gene: TRBD1

CDR3 DNA: TGCGCCAGCAGCCAAGATTTGCAGGGAGGTGACACTGAAGCTTTCTTT
CDR3 protein: CASSQDLQGGDTEAFF
J gene: TRBJ1-1
V gene: TRBV4-3
clone size: .
D gene: .

CDR3 DNA: TGTGCCAGCAGCCCTCAGGGTCATGGCGGCTATGGCTACACCTTC
CDR3 protein: CASSPQGHGGYGYTF
J gene: TRBJ1-2
V gene: TRBV7-2
clone size: .
D gene: .

CDR3 DNA: TGCGCCAGCAGTGAGTCGAGCCGGGGGGATACGCAGTATTTT
CDR3 protein: CASSESSRGDTQYF
J gene: TRBJ2-3
V gene: TRBV10-1
clone size: .
D gene: .

CDR3 DNA: TGTGCCAGCAAGGGGACAGCCCGCTATGGCTACACCTTC
CDR3 protein: CASKGTARYGYTF
J gene: TRBJ1-2
V gene: TRBV27
clone size: few
D gene: TRBD1

CDR3 DNA: TGTGCCAGCACCATGCGCCCCGTTCAGCCCCAGCATTTT
CDR3 protein: CASTMRPVQPQHF
J gene: TRBJ1-5
V gene: TRBV6-4
clone size: .
D gene: .

CDR3 DNA: TGTGCCAGCAGCTTGTTCGGCCAGGCTGGCGAGCAGTACTTC
CDR3 protein: CASSLFGQAGEQYF
J gene: TRBJ2-7
V gene: TRBV5-6
clone size: .
D gene: .

CDR3 DNA: TGTGCCAGCAGTCTAGGGGGTCCAGATACGCAGTATTTT
CDR3 protein: CASSLGGPDTQYF
J gene: TRBJ2-3
V gene: TRBV7-9
clone size: once
D gene: .

CDR3 DNA: TGTGCCTGGGGACAGTCCTTGAACACTGAAGCTTTCTTT
CDR3 protein: CAWGQSLNTEAFF
J gene: TRBJ1-1
V gene: TRBV30
clone size: .
D gene: .

CDR3 DNA: TGTGCCAGCAGTGGACAGGGCAATCAGCCCCAGCATTTT
CDR3 protein: CASSGQGNQPQHF
J gene: TRBJ1-5
V gene: TRBV2
clone size: .
D gene: .

CDR3 DNA: TGTGCCAGCAGCATCTATCAGACCCAGTACTTC
CDR3 protein: CASSIYQTQYF
J gene: TRBJ2-5
V gene: TRBV7-8
clone size: .
D gene: .

CDR3 DNA: TGCGCCAGCAGCCAAGGACTAGCATGGGAGCAGTTCTTC
CDR3 protein: CASSQGLAWEQFF
J gene: TRBJ2-1
V gene: TRBV4-3
clone size: .
D gene: TRBD2

CDR3 DNA: TGTGCCAGCAGCCCCCCTTTCGGGACAGGGGGATATGGCTACACCTTC
CDR3 protein: CASSPPFGTGGYGYTF
J gene: TRBJ1-2
V gene: TRBV11-2
clone size: few
D gene: TRBD1

CDR3 DNA: TGTGCCAGCAGTTTGGGACAAAACTACGAGCAGTACTTC
CDR3 protein: CASSLGQNYEQYF
J gene: TRBJ2-7
V gene: TRBV6-5
clone size: .
D gene: .

CDR3 DNA: TGTGCCAGCAGCTTGGGACAGGCTAACTATGGCTACACCTTC
CDR3 protein: CASSLGQANYGYTF
J gene: TRBJ1-2
V gene: TRBV5-6
clone size: few
D gene: .

CDR3 DNA: TGTGCCAGCAGCCCAGGAGGGTGGGCAGAGAACACCGGGGAGCTGTTTTTT
CDR3 protein: CASSPGGWAENTGELFF
J gene: TRBJ2-2
V gene: TRBV11-3
clone size: .
D gene: .

CDR3 DNA: TGTGCCAGCAGTTACACCCTCACGGGATCCGCCTACGAGCAGTACTTC
CDR3 protein: CASSYTLTGSAYEQYF
J gene: TRBJ2-7
V gene: TRBV6-5
clone size: once
D gene: .

CDR3 DNA: TGTGCCAGCAGCTCGGGGACCGGGGAGCTGTTTTTT
CDR3 protein: CASSSGTGELFF
J gene: TRBJ2-2
V gene: TRBV7-3
clone size: .
D gene: .

CDR3 DNA: TGCGCCAGCAGCGTAGCGGGGGGACCCTACGAGCAGTACTTC
CDR3 protein: CASSVAGGPYEQYF
J gene: TRBJ2-7
V gene: TRBV5-1
clone size: .
D gene: TRBD2

CDR3 DNA: TGTGCCAGCAGCCCAACGAGGGATACGCAGTATTTT
CDR3 protein: CASSPTRDTQYF
J gene: TRBJ2-3
V gene: TRBV7-2
clone size: .
D gene: .

CDR3 DNA: TGTGCCAGCAGCTTAGTCTCCCCGACCCAGTACTTC
CDR3 protein: CASSLVSPTQYF
J gene: TRBJ2-5
V gene: TRBV11-1
clone size: once
D gene: .